This T cell receptor (beta chain) emerged from a study of CD8+ T cells in alopecia areata. Study-level points and caveats: It was lesional scalp, especially alopecia totalis/universalis, that showed higher clonality than normal scalp.

The germline gives CDR1 MNHEY, CDR2 SMNVEV (reference sequence). Trimming at V came to 6 bases and at J to 6 bases, leaving 8 bases not matched to a gene. The length of the CDR3 is 15 residues. In the case of this clone: Its antigen is undetermined.

cDNA reverse transcribed from extracted RNA served as the sequencing template. Repertoires were generated with immunoSEQ multiplex PCR, while TCRdb's copy carries only in-frame clones and drops some. The sample lists 200,000 to 250,000 clones, roughly three fifths occurring once. Sequenced sample: CD8+ T cells sorted from blood. The chain joins TRBV27 to TRBJ2-1, with 10 bases fitting TRBD1. The TCR originated in a human donor in good health. The CDR3: CASSLGTGVGNEQFF. In nucleotides, the CDR3 is TGTGCCAGCAGCCTAGGGACAGGGGTAGGCAATGAGCAGTTCTTC.